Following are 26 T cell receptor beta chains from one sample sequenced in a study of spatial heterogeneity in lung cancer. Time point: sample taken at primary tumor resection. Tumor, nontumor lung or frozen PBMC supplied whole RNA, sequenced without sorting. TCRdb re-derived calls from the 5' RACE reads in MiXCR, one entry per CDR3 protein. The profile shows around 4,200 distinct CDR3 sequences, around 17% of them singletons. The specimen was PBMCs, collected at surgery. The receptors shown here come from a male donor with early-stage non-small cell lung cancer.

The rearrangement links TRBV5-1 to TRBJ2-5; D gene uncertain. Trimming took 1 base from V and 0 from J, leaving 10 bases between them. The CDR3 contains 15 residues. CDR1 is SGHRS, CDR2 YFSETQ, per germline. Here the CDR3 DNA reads TGCGCCAGCAGCTTGACCCGCCAGGACCAAGAGACCCAGTACTTC. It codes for CASSLTRQDQETQYF.

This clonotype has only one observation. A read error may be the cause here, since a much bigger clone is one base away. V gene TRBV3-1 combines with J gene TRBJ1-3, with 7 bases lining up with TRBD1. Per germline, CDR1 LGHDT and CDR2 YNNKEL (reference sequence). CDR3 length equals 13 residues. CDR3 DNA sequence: TGTGTCAGCAGCCAAAACAGGGGTGACACCATATATTTT. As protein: CVSSQNRGDTIYF.

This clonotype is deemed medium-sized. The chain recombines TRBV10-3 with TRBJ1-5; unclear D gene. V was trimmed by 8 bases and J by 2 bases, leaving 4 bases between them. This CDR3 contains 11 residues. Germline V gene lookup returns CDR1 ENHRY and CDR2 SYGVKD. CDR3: CAILRNQPQHF. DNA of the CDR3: TGTGCCATCCTTCGCAATCAGCCCCAGCATTTT.

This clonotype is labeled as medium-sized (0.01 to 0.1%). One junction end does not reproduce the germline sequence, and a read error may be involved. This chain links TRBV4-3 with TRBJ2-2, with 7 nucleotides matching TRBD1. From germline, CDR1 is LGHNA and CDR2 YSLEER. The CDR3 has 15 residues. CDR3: CASSQEFQGAGELFF. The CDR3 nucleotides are TGCGCCAGCAGTCAAGAATTTCAGGGGGCCGGGGAGCTGTTTTTT.

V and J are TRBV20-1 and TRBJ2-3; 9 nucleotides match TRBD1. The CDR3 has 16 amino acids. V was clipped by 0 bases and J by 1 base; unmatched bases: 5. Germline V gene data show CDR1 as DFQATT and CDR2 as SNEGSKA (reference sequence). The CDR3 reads CSARDRDREGTDTQYF. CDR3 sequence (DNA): TGCAGTGCTAGAGATCGGGACAGGGAGGGCACAGATACGCAGTATTTT.

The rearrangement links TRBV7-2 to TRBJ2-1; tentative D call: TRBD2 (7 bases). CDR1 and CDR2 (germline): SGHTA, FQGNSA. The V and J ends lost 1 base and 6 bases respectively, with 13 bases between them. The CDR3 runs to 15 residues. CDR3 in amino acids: CASSLDAGARNEQFF. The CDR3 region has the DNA TGTGCCAGCAGCTTAGATGCGGGGGCCCGCAATGAGCAGTTCTTC.

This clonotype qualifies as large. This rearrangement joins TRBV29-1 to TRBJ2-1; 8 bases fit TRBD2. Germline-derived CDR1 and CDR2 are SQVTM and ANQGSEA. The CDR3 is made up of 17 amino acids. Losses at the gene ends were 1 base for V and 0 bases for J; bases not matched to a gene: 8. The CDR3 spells CSVEGSSGDHSYNEQFF. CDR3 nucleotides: TGCAGCGTTGAAGGTAGTAGCGGGGACCACTCCTACAATGAGCAGTTCTTC.

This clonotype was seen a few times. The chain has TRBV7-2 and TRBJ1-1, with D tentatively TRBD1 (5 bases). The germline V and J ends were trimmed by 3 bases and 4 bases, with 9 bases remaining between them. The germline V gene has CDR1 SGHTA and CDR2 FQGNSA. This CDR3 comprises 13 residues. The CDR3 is CASSFQGGTEAFF. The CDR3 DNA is TGTGCCAGCAGCTTCCAGGGCGGCACTGAAGCTTTCTTT.

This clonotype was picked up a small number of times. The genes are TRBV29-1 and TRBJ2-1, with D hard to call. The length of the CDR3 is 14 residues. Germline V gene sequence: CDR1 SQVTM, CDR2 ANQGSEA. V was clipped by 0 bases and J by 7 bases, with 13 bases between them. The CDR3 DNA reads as TGCAGCGTTGAAGATGAACTCCTTAAGAATGAGCAGTTCTTC. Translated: CSVEDELLKNEQFF.

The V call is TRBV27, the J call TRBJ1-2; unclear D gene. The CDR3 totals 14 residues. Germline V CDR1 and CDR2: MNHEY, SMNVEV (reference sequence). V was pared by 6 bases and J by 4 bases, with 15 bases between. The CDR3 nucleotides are TGTGCCAGCAGCCGCGGAGGAGGTTTCTATGGCTACACCTTC. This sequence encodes CASSRGGGFYGYTF.

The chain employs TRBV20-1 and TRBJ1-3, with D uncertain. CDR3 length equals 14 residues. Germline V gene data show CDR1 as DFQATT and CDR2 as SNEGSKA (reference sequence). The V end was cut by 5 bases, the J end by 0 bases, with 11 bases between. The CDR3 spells CSAQDSLSGNTIYF. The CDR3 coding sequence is TGCAGTGCTCAGGACTCCCTCTCTGGAAACACCATATATTTT.

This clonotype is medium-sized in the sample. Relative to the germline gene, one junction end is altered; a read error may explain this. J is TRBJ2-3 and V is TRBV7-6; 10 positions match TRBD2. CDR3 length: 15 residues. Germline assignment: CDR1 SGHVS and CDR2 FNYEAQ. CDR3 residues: CASSLAGASTDTQYF. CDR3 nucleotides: TGTGCCAGCAGCCTAGCGGGAGCTAGCACAGATACGCAGTATTTT.

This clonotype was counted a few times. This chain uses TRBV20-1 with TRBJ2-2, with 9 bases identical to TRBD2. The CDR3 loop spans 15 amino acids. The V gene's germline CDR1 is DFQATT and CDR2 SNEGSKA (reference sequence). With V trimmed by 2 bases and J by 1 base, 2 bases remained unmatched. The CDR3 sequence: CSARTSGLNTGELFF. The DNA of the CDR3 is TGCAGTGCTAGAACTAGCGGGTTGAACACCGGGGAGCTGTTTTTT.

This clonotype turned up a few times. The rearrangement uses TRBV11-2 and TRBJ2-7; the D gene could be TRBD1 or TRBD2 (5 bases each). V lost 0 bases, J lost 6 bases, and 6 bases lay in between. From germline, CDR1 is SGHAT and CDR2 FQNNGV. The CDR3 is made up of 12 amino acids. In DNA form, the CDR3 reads TGTGCCAGCAGCTTAGATGGGGGCGAGCAGTACTTC. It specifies CASSLDGGEQYF.

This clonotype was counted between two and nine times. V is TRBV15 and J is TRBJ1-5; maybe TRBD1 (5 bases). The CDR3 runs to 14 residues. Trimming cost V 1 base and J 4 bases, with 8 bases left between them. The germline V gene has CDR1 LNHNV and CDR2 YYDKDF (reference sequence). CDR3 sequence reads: CATSRGWGNQPQHF. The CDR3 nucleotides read TGTGCCACCAGCAGAGGGTGGGGGAATCAGCCCCAGCATTTT. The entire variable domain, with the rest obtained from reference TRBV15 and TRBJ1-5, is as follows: DAMVIQNPRYQVTQFGKPVTLSCSQTLNHNVMYWYQQKSSQAPKLLFHYYDKDFNNEADTPDNFQSRRPNTSFCFLDIRSPGLGDTAMYLCATSRGWGNQPQHFGDGTRLSIL.

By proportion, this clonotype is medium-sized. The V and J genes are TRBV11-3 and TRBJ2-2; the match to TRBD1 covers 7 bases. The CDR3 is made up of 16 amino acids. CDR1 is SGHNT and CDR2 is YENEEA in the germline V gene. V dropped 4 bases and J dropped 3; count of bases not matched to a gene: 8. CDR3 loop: CASSSRTGKDTGELFF. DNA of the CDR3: TGTGCCAGCAGCTCCCGGACAGGAAAGGACACCGGGGAGCTGTTTTTT.

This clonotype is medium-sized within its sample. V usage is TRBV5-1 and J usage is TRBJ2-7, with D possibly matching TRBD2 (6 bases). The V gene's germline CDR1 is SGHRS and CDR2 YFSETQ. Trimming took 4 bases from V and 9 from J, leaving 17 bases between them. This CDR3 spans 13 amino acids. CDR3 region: CASSAGLQVRQYF. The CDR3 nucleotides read TGCGCCAGCAGCGCGGGACTCCAGGTTCGGCAGTACTTC. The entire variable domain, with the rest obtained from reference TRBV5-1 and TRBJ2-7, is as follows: KAGVTQTPRYLIKTRGQQVTLSCSPISGHRSVSWYQQTPGQGLQFLFEYFSETQRNKGNFPGRFSGRQFSNSRSEMNVSTLELGDSALYLCASSAGLQVRQYFGPGTRLTVT.

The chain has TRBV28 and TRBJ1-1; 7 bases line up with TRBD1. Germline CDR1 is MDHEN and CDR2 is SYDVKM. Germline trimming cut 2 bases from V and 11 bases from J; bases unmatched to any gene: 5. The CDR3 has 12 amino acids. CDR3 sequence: CASSLRQGTAFF. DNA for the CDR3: TGTGCCAGCAGTTTAAGACAGGGTACGGCTTTCTTT.

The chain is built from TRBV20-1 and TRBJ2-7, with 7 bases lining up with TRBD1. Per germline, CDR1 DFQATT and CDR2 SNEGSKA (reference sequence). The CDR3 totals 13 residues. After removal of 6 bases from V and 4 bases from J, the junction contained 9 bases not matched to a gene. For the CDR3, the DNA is TGCAGTGCGGCGACTGACAGGGCGTACGAGCAGTACTTC. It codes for CSAATDRAYEQYF.

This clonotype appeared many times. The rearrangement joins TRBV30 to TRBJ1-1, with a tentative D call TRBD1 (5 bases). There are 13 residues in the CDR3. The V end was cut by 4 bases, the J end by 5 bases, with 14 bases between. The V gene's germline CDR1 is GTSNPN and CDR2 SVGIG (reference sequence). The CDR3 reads CAWIREGFTEAFF. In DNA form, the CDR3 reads TGTGCCTGGATCCGAGAGGGGTTTACTGAAGCTTTCTTT. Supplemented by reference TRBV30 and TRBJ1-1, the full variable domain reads SQTIHQWPATLVQPVGSPLSLECTVEGTSNPNLYWYRQAAGRGLQLLFYSVGIGQISSEVPQNLSASRPQDRQFILSSKKLLLSDSGFYLCAWIREGFTEAFFGQGTRLTVV.

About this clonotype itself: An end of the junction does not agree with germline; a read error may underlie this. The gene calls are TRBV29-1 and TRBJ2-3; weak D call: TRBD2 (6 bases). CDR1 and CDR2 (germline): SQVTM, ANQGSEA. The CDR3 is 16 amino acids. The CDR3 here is CSVEDPQGLDTDTQYF. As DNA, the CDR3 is TGCAGCGTGGAAGATCCGCAGGGACTCGACACAGATACGCAGTATTTT.

The CDR3 here is CSVPRDRGHEQYF. The CDR3 bases are TGCAGCGTCCCCCGGGACAGGGGGCACGAGCAGTACTTC. The V gene is TRBV29-1, the J gene TRBJ2-7; 12 positions match TRBD1. Looked up from germline, CDR1 is SQVTM and CDR2 is ANQGSEA. The V and J ends lost 6 bases and 5 bases, in that order; junction bases with no gene match: 5. This CDR3 region has 13 residues.

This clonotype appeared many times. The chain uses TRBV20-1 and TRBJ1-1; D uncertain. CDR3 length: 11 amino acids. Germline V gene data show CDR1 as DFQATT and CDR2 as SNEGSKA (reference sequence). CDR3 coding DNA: TGCATCTCCTCAATGAACACTGAAGCTTTCTTT. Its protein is CISSMNTEAFF.

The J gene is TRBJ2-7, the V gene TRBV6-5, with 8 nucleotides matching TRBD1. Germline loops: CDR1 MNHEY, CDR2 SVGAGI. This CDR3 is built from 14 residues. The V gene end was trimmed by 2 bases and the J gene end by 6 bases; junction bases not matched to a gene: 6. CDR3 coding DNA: TGTGCCAGCAGTTACGAACAGGGGGTCCGCGAGCAGTACTTC. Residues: CASSYEQGVREQYF.

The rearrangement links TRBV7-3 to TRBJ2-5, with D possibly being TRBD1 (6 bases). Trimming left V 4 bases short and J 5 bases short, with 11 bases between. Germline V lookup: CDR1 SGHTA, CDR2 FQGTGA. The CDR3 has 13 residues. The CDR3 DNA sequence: TGTGCCAGCAGCTGGGGGCCAGGGGAGACCCAGTACTTC. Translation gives CASSWGPGETQYF.

The CDR3 is CASSLSGGGPSTDTQYF. The CDR3 bases are TGTGCCAGCAGTTTAAGCGGCGGGGGGCCTTCCACAGATACGCAGTATTTT. The chain recombines TRBV27 with TRBJ2-3, with 8 bases that match TRBD2. Unmatched junction bases numbered 9, after V lost 2 bases and J lost 2 bases. Germline loops: CDR1 MNHEY, CDR2 SMNVEV (reference sequence). The CDR3 loop spans 17 amino acids.